These 30 T cell receptor beta chains originate from one sample sequenced in a study of cytomegalovirus exposure and HLA in healthy donors. The study ran its PCR with 60 Vbeta and 13 Jbeta primers. Sequencing used immunoSEQ multiplex PCR; TCRdb keeps in-frame clones, though not all of them. This table has approximately 150,000 clones, around 78% appearing once. Sequenced sample: PBMCs. Receptor source: a man in his forties in good health and CMV-seronegative.

This clone was seen a single time. V gene TRBV29-1 combines with J gene TRBJ2-7, with a possible D match to TRBD2 (6 bases). CDR3 size: 11 residues. Germline lookup yields CDR1 SQVTM and CDR2 ANQGSEA. V lost 0 bases to trimming and J lost 12 bases, with 12 bases between them. CDR3 DNA sequence: TGCAGCGTTGAAGATCGGGGGAGCCCGTACGTC. It yields the protein CSVEDRGSPYV.

This clone has only one observation. This chain connects TRBV6-5 to TRBJ2-5; D gene uncertain. Germline CDR1 and CDR2: MNHEY and SVGAGI. The ends were cut back, 6 bases at V and 0 bases at J, with 11 bases in the middle. CDR3 length equals 14 residues. DNA for the CDR3: TGTGCCAGCAGCCCAGACTTGTACCAAGAGACCCAGTACTTC. It encodes CASSPDLYQETQYF.

This clone was observed a few times. The CDR3 sequence is CASSLSSWQGANYEQYF. The CDR3 bases are TGTGCCAGCAGTTTATCGTCGTGGCAGGGGGCAAACTACGAGCAGTACTTC. The V and J genes are TRBV28 and TRBJ2-5; TRBD1 agrees at 8 bases. The J call may be incorrect, as the DNA end agrees better with TRBJ2-7. This CDR3 region has 17 residues. The germline gives CDR1 MDHEN, CDR2 SYDVKM.

This chain links TRBV5-1 with TRBJ2-7; 8 bases map to TRBD2. Germline CDR1 reads SGHRS; CDR2 reads YFSETQ. The CDR3 is made up of 15 amino acids. The V segment lost 0 bases and the J segment 3 bases; nucleotides outside the gene matches: 5. The CDR3 nucleotides read TGCGCCAGCAGCTTGGTCCGGGAGGGGTTCTACGAGCAGTACGTC. Amino acids: CASSLVREGFYEQYV.

This chain connects TRBV5-4 to TRBJ1-1; possibly TRBD1 for D (5 bases). Germline CDR1 SGHNT, CDR2 YYREEE (reference sequence). Trimming stripped 4 bases from V and 5 bases from J, with 15 bases between. This CDR3 region has 14 residues. For the CDR3, the DNA is TGTGCCAGCAGCGCCCGACAGCAAGGGACTGAAGCTTTCTTT. Amino acid sequence: CASSARQQGTEAFF. The variable domain in full, completed from reference TRBV5-4 and TRBJ1-1, reads ETGVTQSPTHLIKTRGQQVTLRCSSQSGHNTVSWYQQALGQGPQFIFQYYREEENGRGNFPPRFSGLQFPNYSSELNVNALELDDSALYLCASSARQQGTEAFFGQGTRLTVV.

The chain uses TRBV18 and TRBJ1-5; no reliable D call. The CDR3 loop spans 15 amino acids. Germline V gives CDR1 KGHSH, CDR2 LQKENI. V dropped 3 bases and J dropped 1 base, with 10 bases sitting between them. CDR3 amino acids: CASSPSAGSNQPQHF. The DNA of the CDR3 is TGTGCCAGCTCACCCTCAGCGGGGAGCAATCAGCCCCAGCATTTT.

A single count supports this clone. The chain joins TRBV4-2 to TRBJ2-1; 15 bases are a match to TRBD2. V trimming: 1 base; J trimming: 8 bases; junction bases outside the gene matches: 9. Germline V gene lookup returns CDR1 LGHNA and CDR2 YNFKEQ. There are 18 residues in the CDR3. In DNA form, the CDR3 reads TGTGCCAGCAGCCAAGGTCGGACTAGCGGGAGGGCCAGGGATGAGCAGTTCTTC. Amino acid sequence: CASSQGRTSGRARDEQFF.

The rearrangement uses TRBV5-5 and TRBJ2-5; a weak D match, TRBD2 (5 bases). The V end lost 4 bases, the J end lost 2 bases, and 9 bases lay between the germline ends. CDR3 length: 13 amino acids. Germline V CDR1 and CDR2: SGHKS, YYEKEE (reference sequence). The CDR3 here is CASSLTRQETQYF. DNA of the CDR3: TGTGCCAGCAGCCTTACTAGACAAGAGACCCAGTACTTC.

This chain joins TRBV9 and TRBJ2-7; D is possibly TRBD2 (6 bases). The CDR3 is 13 amino acids. Germline V gene lookup returns CDR1 SGDLS and CDR2 YYNGEE. Deletions cut 0 bases from V and 7 bases from J, with 11 bases between. CDR3 in amino acids: CASSVAPAGEQYV. The CDR3 bases are TGTGCCAGCAGCGTAGCGCCTGCGGGAGAGCAGTACGTC.

This chain joins TRBV5-3 and TRBJ2-7; TRBD1 aligns across 8 bases. TRBV5-3 has ORF status, its function being uncertain. This CDR3 has 15 amino acids. Trimming took 4 bases from V and 4 from J; bases not matched to a gene: 10. CDR3: CARSKGQGTRYEQYV. CDR3 coding DNA: TGTGCCAGAAGCAAAGGACAGGGAACAAGGTACGAGCAGTACGTC.

This clone showed up just once. This chain joins TRBV5-1 and TRBJ2-6, with D possibly TRBD1 on 5 matching bases. The CDR3 runs to 16 residues. Deletions cut 0 bases from V and 2 bases from J, with 9 bases between. Germline values: CDR1 SGHRS, CDR2 YFSETQ. This chain's CDR3 is CASSLVGAAGANVLTF. In DNA, the CDR3 is TGCGCCAGCAGCTTGGTTGGGGCGGCTGGGGCCAACGTCCTGACTTTC.

The CDR3 DNA follows: TGTGCCAGCAGCTTGAGTGCCCAGGGGCCCCAGCATTTT. It translates to CASSLSAQGPQHF. V and J are TRBV5-5 and TRBJ1-5; D is possibly TRBD1 (5 bases). Looked up from germline, CDR1 is SGHKS and CDR2 is YYEKEE (reference sequence). This CDR3 region has 13 residues. Between the trimmed V and J ends, which lost 1 base and 9 bases, there was a span of 11 bases.

The chain recombines TRBV2 with TRBJ2-1, with D unresolved. The CDR3 contains 13 residues. V lost 3 bases, J lost 0 bases, and 3 bases lay in between. Per germline, CDR1 SNHLY and CDR2 FYNNEI. CDR3 coding DNA: TGTGCCAGCAGTGACAGCTCCTACAATGAGCAGTTCTTC. Translated: CASSDSSYNEQFF.

The V and J genes are TRBV9 and TRBJ2-1; 8 bases align to TRBD2. V shed 3 bases, J shed 6 bases, and the junction held 11 bases outside the gene matches. The CDR3 sequence is 16 residues long. Per germline, CDR1 SGDLS and CDR2 YYNGEE. CDR3 sequence (DNA): TGTGCCAGCAGCGAAGACGGGGGGGCGATCTTCAATGAGCAGTTCTTC. Its translation: CASSEDGGAIFNEQFF. Combining the CDR3 with reference TRBV9 and TRBJ2-1 gives the whole variable domain DSGVTQTPKHLITATGQRVTLRCSPRSGDLSVYWYQQSLDQGLQFLIQYYNGEERAKGNILERFSAQQFPDLHSELNLSSLELGDSALYFCASSEDGGAIFNEQFFGPGTRLTVL.

The rearrangement uses TRBV2 and TRBJ1-3; tentative D call: TRBD1 (5 bases). The germline CDR1 and CDR2 sequences are SNHLY and FYNNEI. With 5 bases removed from V and 1 base from J, the gap between germline ends came to 12 bases. CDR3 length: 15 amino acids. CDR3 protein: CASSILTVSGNTIYF. CDR3 nucleotides: TGTGCCAGCAGTATCCTGACAGTGTCTGGAAACACCATATATTTT. The whole variable domain, filled in from reference TRBV2 and TRBJ1-3, reads EPEVTQTPSHQVTQMGQEVILRCVPISNHLYFYWYRQILGQKVEFLVSFYNNEISEKSEIFDDQFSVERPDGSNFTLKIRSTKLEDSAMYFCASSILTVSGNTIYFGEGSWLTVV.

The V and J genes are TRBV2 and TRBJ2-1; 7 bases agree with TRBD1. Trimming took 3 bases from V and 7 from J; bases not matched to a gene: 0. The CDR3 runs to 12 residues. Germline lookup yields CDR1 SNHLY and CDR2 FYNNEI. CDR3: CASSDRGNEQFF. CDR3 sequence (DNA): TGTGCCAGCAGTGACAGGGGGAATGAGCAGTTCTTC.

The chain recombines TRBV9 with TRBJ2-1; the match to TRBD2 covers 11 bases. V lost 3 bases and J lost 7; bases outside the gene matches: 12. The CDR3 spans 17 residues. The germline CDR1 and CDR2 sequences are SGDLS and YYNGEE. For the CDR3, the DNA is TGTGCCAGCAGCGGTAGCGGGAGGGCCGACGTGAGGAATGAGCAGTTCTTC. Protein: CASSGSGRADVRNEQFF. Complete variable domain (other parts from reference TRBV9 and TRBJ2-1): DSGVTQTPKHLITATGQRVTLRCSPRSGDLSVYWYQQSLDQGLQFLIQYYNGEERAKGNILERFSAQQFPDLHSELNLSSLELGDSALYFCASSGSGRADVRNEQFFGPGTRLTVL.

Notes on this clone: One junction end disagrees with the germline gene, perhaps due to a read error. The chain couples TRBV11-2 to TRBJ2-6; TRBD2 matches 8 bases. The germline gives CDR1 SGHAT, CDR2 FQNNGV. This CDR3 spans 18 amino acids. In DNA, the CDR3 is TGTGCCAGCACCCTACCGGGGGTAGCGGGACTGGGGGCCAACGGCCTGACTTTC. Translated: CASTLPGVAGLGANGLTF.

The chain uses TRBV28 and TRBJ2-7; TRBD2 matches 7 bases. Germline CDR1 and CDR2: MDHEN and SYDVKM. The CDR3 spans 15 residues. The V and J ends lost 6 bases and 1 base, in that order; junction bases with no gene match: 9. CDR3: CASRGGSGFSYEQYF. The CDR3 bases are TGTGCCAGCAGGGGGGGGAGCGGTTTTTCCTACGAGCAGTACTTC.

The CDR3 spells CASSIVRAEFNYGYTF. DNA for the CDR3: TGTGCCAGCAGCATAGTCAGGGCGGAGTTCAACTATGGCTACACCTTC. V and J are TRBV5-6 and TRBJ1-2; possible D gene TRBD1, 5 bases. CDR1 and CDR2 (germline): SGHDT, YYEEEE. Trimming removed 4 bases from V and 2 bases from J, with 18 bases in between. The CDR3 has 16 amino acids.

As regards this clone: Relative to the germline gene, one junction end is altered; a read error may explain this. The rearrangement joins TRBV27 to TRBJ2-4; the D gene is possibly TRBD1 (6 bases). The CDR3 covers 16 residues. Germline assignment: CDR1 MNHEY and CDR2 SMNVEV (reference sequence). As DNA, the CDR3 is TGTGCCAGCAGCGACAAACCGGGACATAGAAAAAACAGTCAGTACTTC. As protein: CASSDKPGHRKNSQYF.

The chain is built from TRBV9 and TRBJ2-3; TRBD2 aligns across 8 bases. The CDR3 runs 17 residues. The J segment lost 4 bases and the V segment lost 0 bases, leaving 10 bases of the junction unmatched. Germline CDR1 reads SGDLS; CDR2 reads YYNGEE. The CDR3 DNA reads TGTGCCAGCAGCGTAGATTATCCAGCGGGAGAGTCAGATACGCAGTATTTT. Residues: CASSVDYPAGESDTQYF.

The chain combines TRBV14 with TRBJ1-1; TRBD1 matches 9 bases. V lost 7 bases, J lost 4 bases, and 4 bases stayed unmatched. The length of the CDR3 is 13 residues. The V gene's germline CDR1 is SGHDN and CDR2 FVKESK. The CDR3 DNA reads TGTGCCAGCACCCTGACAGGGGGCACTGAAGCTTTCTTT. This encodes CASTLTGGTEAFF. Full variable domain (outside the CDR3, taken from reference TRBV14 and TRBJ1-1): EAGVTQFPSHSVIEKGQTVTLRCDPISGHDNLYWYRRVMGKEIKFLLHFVKESKQDESGMPNNRFLAERTGGTYSTLKVQPAELEDSGVYFCASTLTGGTEAFFGQGTRLTVV.

This clone was observed a single time. J is TRBJ2-2 and V is TRBV10-3, with 8 bases fitting TRBD1. The V gene's germline CDR1 is ENHRY and CDR2 SYGVKD. The CDR3 sequence is 14 residues long. The J segment lost 6 bases and the V segment lost 4 bases, leaving 4 bases of the junction unmatched. This CDR3 is CAISGGQGAGELFF. The CDR3 nucleotides are TGTGCCATCAGTGGTGGACAGGGTGCCGGGGAGCTGTTTTTT.

The chain couples TRBV10-3 to TRBJ2-1; 8 bases fit TRBD2. Germline trimming cut 3 bases from V and 2 bases from J; bases unmatched to any gene: 6. The CDR3 length is 16 residues. Per the germline V gene, CDR1 is ENHRY and CDR2 is SYGVKD. CDR3 sequence (DNA): TGTGCCATCAGTGATCCGAGCGGGAGTGCCTACAATGAGCAGTTCTTC. Its protein is CAISDPSGSAYNEQFF.

This rearrangement joins TRBV5-4 to TRBJ2-7, with TRBD1 matching 10 bases. Germline V gene lookup returns CDR1 SGHNT and CDR2 YYREEE (reference sequence). The junction had 7 bases not matched to a gene; V was cut back by 4 bases and J by 3 bases. The CDR3 extends over 15 amino acids. CDR3 amino acids: CASSPGTGVLYEQYF. CDR3 in DNA: TGTGCCAGCAGCCCCGGGACAGGGGTCCTCTACGAGCAGTACTTC.

The chain joins TRBV5-1 to TRBJ2-1; D is perhaps TRBD1 (6 bases). V was clipped by 0 bases and J by 3 bases, with 10 bases between them. Germline V CDR1 and CDR2: SGHRS, YFSETQ. CDR3 length equals 15 residues. CDR3 in DNA: TGCGCCAGCAGCTTGGCCACACAGGGCTACAATGAGCAGTTCTTC. As protein: CASSLATQGYNEQFF.

This sequence joins TRBV6-1 and TRBJ2-7; 7 positions match TRBD2. The germline V gene has CDR1 MNHNS and CDR2 SASEGT. CDR3 size: 15 residues. The ends lost 1 base at V and 4 bases at J; junction bases unmatched: 7. The CDR3 is CASSEVAGAKYEQYV. The CDR3 bases are TGTGCCAGCAGTGAAGTCGCGGGAGCAAAGTACGAGCAGTACGTC.

V is TRBV4-1 and J is TRBJ2-7, with TRBD1 matching over 7 bases. The V and J ends lost 3 bases and 4 bases, in that order; junction bases with no gene match: 6. CDR1 MGHRA and CDR2 YSYEKL come from the germline V gene. This CDR3 contains 14 residues. CDR3 bases: TGCGCCAGCAGCCAGCCAGGGGGATTGTACGAGCAGTACTTC. It yields the protein CASSQPGGLYEQYF.

CDR3 nucleotides: TGTGCCACCAGCATGGACAGGGGAAAGGCCGGGGAGCTGTTTTTT. Translation gives CATSMDRGKAGELFF. The chain recombines TRBV15 with TRBJ2-2; 9 bases match TRBD1. There are 15 residues in the CDR3. Germline-derived CDR1 and CDR2 are LNHNV and YYDKDF (reference sequence). J lost 6 bases, V lost 4 bases, and 6 bases had no gene match.